The text below deals with one T cell receptor beta chain. With V trimmed by 1 base and J by 1 base, 8 bases remained unmatched. The length of the CDR3 is 17 residues. Germline V gene sequence: CDR1 LGHNA, CDR2 YSLEER. TCRdb called the reads again in MiXCR, with one record for every CDR3 protein. In the table there are some 15,000 distinct CDR3 sequences, around 32% of which are singletons. The TCR sequence derives from a human donor. Sequencing input: blood. The J gene is TRBJ2-3, the V gene TRBV4-3; 7 bases are shared with TRBD2. CDR3 loop: CASSQGGGSQGTDTQYF. The CDR3 DNA is TGCGCCAGCAGCCAAGGGGGAGGGTCGCAAGGCACAGATACGCAGTATTTT.